This TCR beta chain was recorded in a study of cytomegalovirus exposure and HLA in healthy donors. 13 Jbeta primers and 60 Vbeta primers were used for the PCR. Repertoires were generated with immunoSEQ multiplex PCR, while TCRdb's copy carries only in-frame clones and drops some. This sample has 84,000 or so clones, with approximately 84% found just once. This CDR3 comprises 13 residues. Trimming took off 2 bases at V and 5 bases at J, with 12 bases between the two ends. CDR1 GTSNPN and CDR2 SVGIG come from the germline V gene (reference sequence). The clonotype originates from a woman aged 45-59 years in good health and CMV-seronegative. The sequenced sample was PBMCs. The gene calls are TRBV30 and TRBJ1-1, with a possible D match to TRBD1 (5 bases). CDR3 in DNA: TGTGCCTGGAGTAGGACGGGGGGGACTGAAGCTTTCTTT. This gives the protein CAWSRTGGTEAFF.